These 20 T cell receptor beta chains originate from one sample sequenced in a study of T cell responses to AZD1222 COVID-19 vaccine. Generated by immunoSEQ multiplex PCR, the TCRdb table keeps only in-frame clones and is missing some. The sample records 90,000 to 150,000 clones, over 75% being singletons. The material sequenced was peripheral blood, taken on day 0 of AZD1222 vaccination. These receptor sequences come from an adult in good health.

The V gene is TRBV5-1, the J gene TRBJ1-4; D uncertain. The CDR3 extends over 14 amino acids. Germline CDR1 and CDR2: SGHRS and YFSETQ. V lost 3 bases, J lost 2 bases, and 8 bases lay in between. The CDR3 spells CASSSLATNEKLFF. CDR3 DNA: TGCGCCAGCAGCTCTTTGGCCACTAATGAAAAACTGTTTTTT.

The chain has TRBV7-2 and TRBJ1-2; D is unresolved. V lost 5 bases and J lost 6, with 13 bases in between. The length of the CDR3 is 13 residues. Germline CDR1 SGHTA, CDR2 FQGNSA. The CDR3 sequence: CASSPGPGHGYTF. In DNA form, the CDR3 reads TGTGCCAGCAGCCCCGGACCCGGGCATGGCTACACCTTC.

The chain combines TRBV4-3 with TRBJ1-2; D call uncertain. Germline V lookup: CDR1 LGHNA, CDR2 YSLEER. The CDR3 has 19 amino acids. Trimming removed 1 base at V and 1 base at J, with 22 bases between. CDR3 protein: CASSQVLEWERLYNYGYTF. CDR3 in DNA: TGCGCCAGCAGCCAAGTACTTGAGTGGGAGAGACTTTATAACTATGGCTACACCTTC.

The chain carries TRBV9 and TRBJ2-3; D could derive from TRBD1 or TRBD2 (6 bases each). The germline V gene has CDR1 SGDLS and CDR2 YYNGEE. Trimming left V 0 bases short and J 2 bases short, with 16 bases between. The CDR3 spans 17 residues. The CDR3 sequence: CASSVGVWGAATDTQYF. The DNA of the CDR3 is TGTGCCAGCAGCGTAGGGGTATGGGGGGCTGCCACAGATACGCAGTATTTT.

V usage is TRBV12-5 and J usage is TRBJ2-7; D unresolved. Deletions cut 7 bases from V and 6 bases from J, with 16 bases between. In germline, CDR1 is LGHNT, CDR2 FRNRAP. The CDR3 consists of 13 residues. The DNA of the CDR3 is TGTGCTAGTGCCCTGGGTAGGGAAACCGAGCAGTACTTC. It codes for CASALGRETEQYF.

The chain employs TRBV19 and TRBJ1-6; TRBD1 might be the D (5 bases). Trimming removed 3 bases at V and 7 bases at J, with 16 bases between. The germline CDR1 and CDR2 sequences are LNHDA and SQIVND (reference sequence). The length of the CDR3 is 16 residues. CDR3 bases: TGTGCCAGTAGTATGGGTTCAGGGAGTAGAAATTCACCCCTCCACTTT. Its translation is CASSMGSGSRNSPLHF.

The chain carries TRBV5-4 and TRBJ1-2, with D perhaps matching TRBD1 (5 bases). Germline V gives CDR1 SGHNT, CDR2 YYREEE (reference sequence). The CDR3 contains 13 residues. The V gene lost 4 bases and the J gene lost 2 bases, with 9 bases spanning the gap. CDR3 DNA sequence: TGTGCCAGCAGCAAGACAGACAACTATGGCTACACCTTC. Protein: CASSKTDNYGYTF.

This clone was picked up one time. The chain links TRBV5-6 to TRBJ1-5; 10 bases align to TRBD1. The V and J ends lost 3 bases and 6 bases, in that order; junction bases with no gene match: 12. Looked up from germline, CDR1 is SGHDT and CDR2 is YYEEEE. The CDR3 runs 17 residues. The CDR3 spells CASSSLWDRDRGQPQHF. The CDR3 DNA reads TGTGCCAGCAGCTCCCTATGGGACCGGGACAGGGGTCAGCCCCAGCATTTT.

The rearrangement joins TRBV7-3 to TRBJ1-6, with D unclear. Germline CDR1 is SGHTA and CDR2 is FQGTGA. The V end was cut by 0 bases, the J end by 7 bases, with 1 base between. The CDR3 loop spans 12 amino acids. Here the CDR3 reads CASSLTNSPLHF. CDR3 bases: TGTGCCAGCAGCTTAACGAATTCACCCCTCCACTTT.

The chain employs TRBV4-3 and TRBJ2-3, with TRBD2 identical over 14 bases. CDR1 and CDR2 (germline): LGHNA, YSLEER. The length of the CDR3 is 17 residues. The V segment lost 1 base and the J segment 5 bases; nucleotides outside the gene matches: 5. CDR3 sequence (DNA): TGCGCCAGCAGCCAAGGACTAGCGGGGGGGCCTGGAGATACGCAGTATTTT. Translating it yields CASSQGLAGGPGDTQYF.

The rearrangement joins TRBV4-1 to TRBJ2-1; D gene unclear. The CDR3 totals 15 residues. Between the trimmed V and J ends, which lost 1 base and 0 bases, there was a span of 7 bases. Germline CDR1 reads MGHRA; CDR2 reads YSYEKL. The DNA of the CDR3 is TGCGCCAGCAGCCAAGCCAGCACCTCCTACAATGAGCAGTTCTTC. Protein sequence: CASSQASTSYNEQFF.

The chain is built from TRBV6-6 and TRBJ1-5; D perhaps matches TRBD1 (6 bases). This CDR3 has 16 residues. CDR1 is MNHNY, CDR2 SVGAGI, per germline (reference sequence). Trimming took 6 bases from V and 3 from J, leaving 18 bases between them. The CDR3 coding sequence is TGTGCCAGCAGGAACATATTCAACAGGGACAATCAGCCCCAGCATTTT. Translated, it gives CASRNIFNRDNQPQHF.

V and J are TRBV7-9 and TRBJ1-4; the D is unclear. The CDR3 loop spans 15 amino acids. The germline gives CDR1 SEHNR, CDR2 FQNEAQ (reference sequence). V was cut by 3 bases and J by 4 bases, with 12 bases left in between. DNA for the CDR3: TGTGCCAGCAGCTTCCGGGGTAGTTTTAATGAAAAACTGTTTTTT. The encoded protein is CASSFRGSFNEKLFF.

This sequence joins TRBV3-1 (or the pseudogene TRBV3-2) and TRBJ2-1, with D perhaps matching TRBD2 (6 bases). CDR1 and CDR2 from the germline V gene are LGHDT and YNNKEL (reference sequence). V lost 4 bases to trimming and J lost 5 bases, with 15 bases between them. This CDR3 spans 15 amino acids. The CDR3 sequence: CASSRPGRGHNEQFF. The CDR3 DNA is TGTGCCAGCAGCCGCCCGGGGCGGGGCCACAATGAGCAGTTCTTC.

The chain is built from TRBV5-1 and TRBJ2-7; no firm D call. Trimming cost V 4 bases and J 2 bases, with 10 bases left between them. Germline lookup yields CDR1 SGHRS and CDR2 YFSETQ. This CDR3 is 13 amino acids long. CDR3 DNA: TGCGCCAGCAGCCTTGGGATCACCTACGAGCAGTACTTC. This translates into CASSLGITYEQYF.

The chain uses TRBV5-5 and TRBJ1-4; unclear D gene. The CDR3 has 11 residues. Trimming took 3 bases from V and 8 from J, leaving 5 bases between them. Germline-derived CDR1 and CDR2 are SGHKS and YYEKEE (reference sequence). The CDR3 protein is CASSYGEKLFF. CDR3 nucleotides: TGTGCCAGCAGCTATGGGGAAAAACTGTTTTTT.

This rearrangement joins TRBV18 to TRBJ1-6; 7 nucleotides line up with TRBD1. The CDR3 totals 17 residues. Looked up from germline, CDR1 is KGHSH and CDR2 is LQKENI. J was trimmed by 7 bases and V by 1 base; bases with no gene match: 10. CDR3 sequence (DNA): TGTGCCAGCTCACCACTATCGTCAGGGGGTATAAATTCACCCCTCCACTTT. Protein product: CASSPLSSGGINSPLHF.

This chain links TRBV2 with TRBJ2-5, with D perhaps assigned TRBD1 or TRBD2 (5 bases each). V lost 3 bases, J lost 5 bases, and 10 bases lay in between. The CDR3 is 13 residues long. The germline CDR1 and CDR2 sequences are SNHLY and FYNNEI. CDR3 sequence reads: CASSEQGRETQYF. CDR3 coding DNA: TGTGCCAGCAGTGAGCAGGGACGGGAGACCCAGTACTTC.

This chain links TRBV13 with TRBJ2-7; D not resolved. The CDR3 consists of 14 residues. Between the trimmed V and J ends, which lost 4 bases and 2 bases, there was a span of 12 bases. The germline V gene encodes CDR1 PRHDT and CDR2 FYEKMQ (reference sequence). CDR3: CASSSSRLTYEQYF. For the CDR3, the DNA is TGTGCCAGCAGCTCCTCCAGATTAACCTACGAGCAGTACTTC.

This chain links TRBV27 with TRBJ1-1; D remains ambiguous. The ends were cut back, 5 bases at V and 5 bases at J, with 12 bases in the middle. The CDR3 runs to 13 residues. The germline gives CDR1 MNHEY, CDR2 SMNVEV (reference sequence). This chain's CDR3 is CASSPYTFTEAFF. DNA for the CDR3: TGTGCCAGCAGTCCATATACGTTTACTGAAGCTTTCTTT.